The rows below give T cell receptor beta chains drawn from one sample of a study of OX40 agonist ivuxolimab in advanced cancers. Produced via immunoSEQ multiplex PCR; TCRdb's table is partial and in-frame only. The sample carries 68,000 or so clones, more than 75% recorded once. The sample in question was CD4+ or CD8+ T cells sorted from blood, obtained in a trial of the OX40 agonist ivuxolimab. The receptor set was obtained from an adult with an advanced solid tumor such as melanoma, head and neck, liver or kidney cancer. Both conserved end residues are part of each CDR3. A D gene is named only where the DNA matches it firmly. A row's size may be missing; if present it is once, few, many or a size class.

clone size | J gene | V gene | CDR3 length | D gene | CDR3 protein | CDR3 DNA
few | TRBJ1-1 | TRBV19 | 15 | NA | CASSISLTGNTEAFF | TGTGCCAGTAGTATTTCCCTTACAGGGAACACTGAAGCTTTCTTT
NA | TRBJ2-7 | TRBV28 | 15 | NA | CASISRLRVSYEQYF | TGTGCCAGCATTTCCCGGCTTCGGGTGTCGTACGAGCAGTACTTC
NA | TRBJ2-6 | TRBV10-3 | 19 | TRBD1 | CAISGGQGILSSGANVLTF | TGTGCCATCAGTGGGGGACAGGGGATTCTAAGCTCTGGGGCCAACGTCCTGACTTTC
NA | TRBJ2-3 | TRBV11-2 | 12 | NA | CASSFDYSAQYF | TGTGCCAGCAGCTTTGACTATTCGGCGCAGTATTTT
NA | TRBJ2-7 | TRBV28 | 12 | NA | CASSFTGTEQYF | TGTGCCAGCAGTTTTACAGGGACCGAGCAGTACTTC
NA | TRBJ2-2 | TRBV7-9 | 15 | TRBD1 | CASSLVRQGTGELFF | TGTGCCAGCAGCTTAGTCCGACAGGGGACCGGGGAGCTGTTTTTT
NA | TRBJ1-6 | TRBV7-9 | 14 | NA | CASSRPGSNSPLHF | TGTGCCAGCAGCCGCCCGGGATCAAATTCACCCCTCCACTTT
NA | TRBJ1-2 | TRBV28 | 15 | TRBD1 | CASSVPGQASGGYTF | TGTGCCAGCAGTGTTCCGGGACAGGCTTCGGGCGGCTACACCTTC
NA | TRBJ1-5 | TRBV7-2 | 14 | NA | CASSLAGTNQPQHF | TGTGCCAGCAGCTTAGCTGGGACCAATCAGCCCCAGCATTTT
NA | TRBJ1-2 | TRBV7-7 | 15 | NA | CASSLGGTANYGYTF | TGTGCCAGCAGCTTAGGCGGTACAGCGAACTATGGCTACACCTTC
NA | TRBJ2-1 | TRBV27 | 14 | TRBD1 | CASSLDRGHNEQFF | TGTGCCAGCAGTTTAGACAGGGGGCACAATGAGCAGTTCTTC